The entry below describes one T cell receptor (beta chain). Its antigen is not known. These data come from a study of cytomegalovirus exposure and HLA in healthy donors. Sequencing used immunoSEQ multiplex PCR; TCRdb keeps in-frame clones, though not all of them. In the table there are 85,000 to 90,000 clones, 95% to 98% of which are singletons. General study findings and limits: In vitro checks showed that three CMV-associated chains really do target CMV antigens.

The donors were members of the roughly 130-subject validation cohort (separate from the approximately 670-subject first cohort). This CDR3 region has 15 residues. Trimming removed 1 base at V and 2 bases at J, with 11 bases between. Looked up from germline, CDR1 is LNHDA and CDR2 is SQIVND (reference sequence). The sequence was obtained from a man aged 18 to 29 in good health and CMV-seronegative. The chain couples TRBV19 to TRBJ1-2; D gene ambiguous. Material for sequencing was PBMCs. CDR3 nucleotide sequence: TGTGCCAGTAGTATAGGGGCCAGTTTCAACTATGGCTACACCTTC. This gives the protein CASSIGASFNYGYTF. Filled out from reference TRBV19 and TRBJ1-2, the complete variable domain reads DGGITQSPKYLFRKEGQNVTLSCEQNLNHDAMYWYRQDPGQGLRLIYYSQIVNDFQKGDIAEGYSVSREKKESFPLTVTSAQKNPTAFYLCASSIGASFNYGYTFGSGTRLTVV.